Given below is one TCR beta chain in context. The data were obtained in a study of blood T cell repertoires in COVID-19. The wider study: Sample material is recorded as cDNA or gDNA derived from T cells, B-cell-depleted T cells, or PBMCs.

Method: immunoSEQ multiplex PCR; TCRdb's copy keeps in-frame clones and lacks some. The profile shows a few hundred thousand clones, over 85% of them singletons. The V gene lost 1 base and the J gene lost 5 bases, with 9 bases spanning the gap. The germline CDR1 and CDR2 sequences are MNHNS and SASEGT. This CDR3 is 15 amino acids long. The sample consisted of PBMCs or T cells enriched from blood (not recorded which). The sequence was collected from a woman in her fifties or sixties who had been exposed to COVID-19. The chain carries TRBV6-1 and TRBJ1-6; D uncertain. The CDR3 reads CASSEGPNHNSPLHF. The CDR3 coding sequence is TGTGCCAGCAGTGAAGGTCCCAATCATAATTCACCCCTCCACTTT.